What follows are 8 T cell receptor beta chains derived from one specimen sequenced in a study of blood T cell repertoires in COVID-19. Sequencing was performed with immunoSEQ multiplex PCR; in TCRdb, only in-frame clones are kept and a portion is missing. Altogether over 75,000 clones are present, 65% to 80% being singletons, with the ten largest covering 10% to 12%. The sample comprised peripheral blood. The source is a man between 65 and 85 years old with acute or convalescent COVID-19.

The chain combines TRBV6-5 with TRBJ1-6; D unresolved. Trimming left V 4 bases short and J 6 bases short, with 13 bases between. The CDR3 has 15 residues. Germline V gene lookup returns CDR1 MNHEY and CDR2 SVGAGI. The DNA of the CDR3 is TGTGCCAGCAGTTCCGTGGCAGGTAGTAATTCACCCCTCCACTTT. Protein product: CASSSVAGSNSPLHF.

The V call is TRBV9, the J call TRBJ2-3; 8 bases are a match to TRBD2. This CDR3 region has 17 residues. V was pared by 0 bases and J by 2 bases, with 8 bases of the junction left unmatched. Germline lookup yields CDR1 SGDLS and CDR2 YYNGEE. The CDR3 coding sequence is TGTGCCAGCAGCGTAGAGCTAGCGGGCAGGCTCACAGATACGCAGTATTTT. Translating it yields CASSVELAGRLTDTQYF.

This clone was detected a few times. The V and J genes are TRBV15 and TRBJ1-1; weak D call: TRBD1 (6 bases). Trimming left V 5 bases short and J 2 bases short, with 15 bases between. In germline, CDR1 is LNHNV, CDR2 YYDKDF (reference sequence). CDR3 length: 15 residues. DNA for the CDR3: TGTGCCACCAGCTCTCAGGGGTACGGAAACACTGAAGCTTTCTTT. Translating gives CATSSQGYGNTEAFF.

The chain recombines TRBV11-2 with TRBJ1-4, with a weak D call TRBD1 (5 bases). Germline-derived CDR1 and CDR2 are SGHAT and FQNNGV. The CDR3 is made up of 15 amino acids. The V and J ends lost 1 base and 3 bases respectively, with 9 bases between them. CDR3 in amino acids: CASSLGAGPNEKLFF. DNA for the CDR3: TGTGCCAGCAGCTTAGGGGCAGGGCCTAATGAAAAACTGTTTTTT.

This clone was seen only once. The chain links TRBV23-1 to TRBJ1-6; 7 nucleotides match TRBD1. TRBV23-1 is designated an ORF whose function remains uncertain. The CDR3 loop spans 11 amino acids. After removal of 6 bases from V and 17 bases from J, the junction contained 7 bases not matched to a gene. The CDR3: CASSPTGVIHF. CDR3 DNA sequence: TGCGCCAGCAGCCCTACAGGGGTAATCCACTTT.

The V call is TRBV5-6, the J call TRBJ2-7, with a weak D call TRBD2 (7 bases). The V gene's germline CDR1 is SGHDT and CDR2 YYEEEE. The CDR3 has 16 amino acids. Trimming took 4 bases from V and 7 from J, leaving 24 bases between them. CDR3 sequence: CASSPAWRGQGKEQYV. CDR3 DNA sequence: TGTGCCAGCAGCCCCGCCTGGCGGGGGCAGGGGAAGGAGCAGTACGTC.

V gene TRBV11-2 combines with J gene TRBJ1-1; D is undetermined. Germline V CDR1 and CDR2: SGHAT, FQNNGV. Trimming took 5 bases from V and 1 from J, leaving 11 bases between them. The CDR3 sequence is 14 residues long. CDR3 loop: CASSRQPGNTEAFF. CDR3 nucleotide sequence: TGTGCCAGCAGCCGCCAGCCAGGGAACACTGAAGCTTTCTTT.

The J gene is TRBJ1-2, the V gene TRBV4-1, with 7 bases identical to TRBD1. The trim removed 2 bases at V and 8 bases at J, leaving 11 bases unmatched. The length of the CDR3 is 15 residues. The V gene's germline CDR1 is MGHRA and CDR2 YSYEKL. CDR3 coding DNA: TGCGCCAGCAGCCAAATCGACAGGGCTGGGGGCGGCTACACCTTC. Its translation is CASSQIDRAGGGYTF.